This is a list of T cell receptor beta chains from one sample in a study of blood T cell repertoires in COVID-19. TCRdb's copy holds only in-frame clones and misses some; the assay was immunoSEQ multiplex PCR. In the table there are 330,000 or so clones, about 90% of which are singletons. The sequenced material came from PBMCs or T cells enriched from blood (not recorded which). These receptors all come from a woman in her 30s who had recovered from COVID-19. CDR3s include the opening cysteine and the closing phenylalanine or tryptophan. The order of the fields is CDR3 protein, CDR3 DNA, D gene, V gene, clone size, J gene. The D gene is left open where the match is weak. Rows give clone size only sometimes, using once, few, many, or a class for an expanded clone.

CASGPTGYYGYTF TGTGCCAGCGGCCCGACAGGGTACTATGGCTACACCTTC TRBD1 TRBV12-3/TRBV12-4 . TRBJ1-2
CASSYTPPGLASGTDTQYF TGTGCCAGCAGCTACACCCCCCCGGGACTAGCGTCTGGCACAGATACGCAGTATTTT TRBD2 TRBV5-4 . TRBJ2-3
CASSSDRGGEQYF TGTGCCAGCAGCTCGGACAGGGGGGGCGAGCAGTACTTC TRBD1 TRBV5-4 . TRBJ2-7
CASSSQGGTEAFF TGTGCCAGCAGCTCCCAGGGAGGCACTGAAGCTTTCTTT . TRBV6-5 . TRBJ1-1
CASRGDSALNTEAFF TGTGCCAGCAGAGGGGACAGCGCCTTGAACACTGAAGCTTTCTTT TRBD1 TRBV2 . TRBJ1-1
CASSRLGSYNEQFF TGTGCCAGCAGCCGACTAGGCTCCTACAATGAGCAGTTCTTC . TRBV3-1/TRBV3-2 . TRBJ2-1
CAMWTGATNEKLFF TGTGCCATGTGGACAGGTGCAACTAATGAAAAACTGTTTTTT TRBD1 TRBV2 . TRBJ1-4
CASSLWANTEAFF TGTGCCAGCAGCTTATGGGCGAACACTGAAGCTTTCTTT . TRBV7-3 . TRBJ1-1
CASSLAPGSTEAFF TGTGCCAGCAGCTTAGCGCCAGGTAGCACTGAAGCTTTCTTT . TRBV7-6 . TRBJ1-1
CASSPDSVGAFF TGTGCCAGCTCACCAGATTCGGTTGGAGCTTTCTTT . TRBV18 few TRBJ1-1
CASSRAVLAGGDEQYF TGTGCCAGCAGCCGGGCCGTTTTAGCGGGTGGCGACGAGCAGTACTTC TRBD2 TRBV3-1/TRBV3-2 few TRBJ2-7
CASSSDRGGNQPQHF TGTGCCAGCAGCTCGGACAGGGGAGGCAATCAGCCCCAGCATTTT TRBD1 TRBV7-9 . TRBJ1-5
CASSSDRVDFGYTF TGCGCCAGCAGCTCGGACAGGGTGGATTTTGGCTACACCTTC TRBD1 TRBV10-2 . TRBJ1-2
CASRRLAGVYNEQFF TGTGCCAGTAGACGACTAGCGGGAGTCTACAATGAGCAGTTCTTC TRBD2 TRBV19 . TRBJ2-1
CASSPRGNQPQHF TGTGCCAGCAGCCCACGGGGAAATCAGCCCCAGCATTTT . TRBV3-1/TRBV3-2 . TRBJ1-5
CASSLGREGEQFF TGCGCCAGCAGCTTGGGGAGGGAAGGGGAGCAGTTCTTC . TRBV5-1 . TRBJ2-1
CASSHTSGSAYEQYF TGTGCCAGCAGCCACACTAGCGGGAGTGCCTACGAGCAGTACTTC TRBD2 TRBV3-1/TRBV3-2 . TRBJ2-7
CAISGPGQGNQPQHF TGTGCCATCAGTGGACCGGGACAGGGCAATCAGCCCCAGCATTTT TRBD1 TRBV10-3 . TRBJ1-5
CASSIKRGRTSGGEHRGAVF TGTGCCAGTAGTATCAAGAGGGGAAGGACTAGCGGGGGCGAACACCGGGGAGCTGTTTTT TRBD2 TRBV19 . TRBJ2-2
CATSLVAGRGTQYF TGTGCCACCAGCCTCGTAGCGGGCCGGGGGACCCAGTACTTC TRBD2 TRBV15 . TRBJ2-5
CASSVEQGDSSYNEQFF TGTGCCAGCAGCGTAGAACAGGGGGATAGCTCCTACAATGAGCAGTTCTTC TRBD1 TRBV9 . TRBJ2-1
CASSVAGGGMNEQFF TGTGCCAGCAGTGTCGCCGGGGGGGGTATGAATGAGCAGTTCTTC TRBD2 TRBV27 . TRBJ2-1
CASNPGQSYGYTF TGTGCCAGTAACCCGGGACAGTCCTATGGCTACACCTTC TRBD1 TRBV19 . TRBJ1-2
CASSLRTGDRSYEQYF TGTGCCAGCAGCTTAAGGACAGGGGATCGTTCCTACGAGCAGTACTTC TRBD1 TRBV7-2 . TRBJ2-7
CASSIGLGRAEAFF TGTGCCAGTAGTATAGGGTTGGGGAGGGCAGAAGCTTTCTTT . TRBV19 once TRBJ1-1
CATDTTSGTYNEQFF TGTGCCACAGATACCACTAGCGGTACCTACAATGAGCAGTTCTTC TRBD2 TRBV2 . TRBJ2-1
CASTLPGLAEKGGAGELFF TGTGCCAGCACACTTCCGGGACTAGCGGAGAAAGGTGGCGCCGGGGAGCTGTTTTTT TRBD2 TRBV2 . TRBJ2-2
CASSRRILAGEQFF TGTGCCAGCAGCCGGCGGATACTAGCGGGGGAGCAGTTCTTC TRBD2 TRBV27 . TRBJ2-1
CASSQIRDTEAFF TGTGCCAGCAGCCAAATCCGGGACACTGAAGCTTTCTTT . TRBV3-1/TRBV3-2 few TRBJ1-1
CASSFRAGAWGDTQYF TGTGCCAGCAGCTTCAGAGCGGGAGCGTGGGGAGATACGCAGTATTTT TRBD2 TRBV11-1 . TRBJ2-3
CASSIRLLREKLFF TGTGCCAGTAGTATCAGGCTGCTAAGGGAAAAACTGTTTTTT . TRBV19 . TRBJ1-4
CASSSGTGKEAFF TGTGCCAGCAGTTCCGGGACAGGGAAAGAAGCTTTCTTT TRBD1 TRBV28 once TRBJ1-1
CASSWVRGTDTQYF TGTGCCAGCAGCTGGGTTAGGGGGACAGATACGCAGTATTTT . TRBV7-2 . TRBJ2-3
CASSPRAGLTDTEAFF TGTGCCAGCTCACCACGGGCAGGCCTAACGGACACTGAAGCTTTCTTT . TRBV18 . TRBJ1-1
CASSSRRGQRTEAFF TGTGCCAGCAGTTCCCGACGGGGACAGCGAACTGAAGCTTTCTTT TRBD1 TRBV27 . TRBJ1-1
CASSGTGNYGYTF TGTGCCAGTAGTGGGACAGGAAACTATGGCTACACCTTC TRBD1 TRBV19 . TRBJ1-2
CASSLGFLADTQYF TGTGCCAGCAGCTTAGGTTTCCTAGCCGATACGCAGTATTTT . TRBV7-6 . TRBJ2-3
CASSVAVSGGWDTQYF TGTGCCAGCAGCGTAGCGGTGAGCGGGGGGTGGGATACGCAGTATTTT TRBD2 TRBV9 . TRBJ2-3
CASSPPAAGHNEQFF TGTGCCAGCAGTCCGCCGGCAGCGGGCCACAATGAGCAGTTCTTC . TRBV28 . TRBJ2-1
CASSYLSGGASDTQYF TGTGCCAGCAGTTACTTAAGCGGGGGGGCATCAGATACGCAGTATTTT TRBD2 TRBV6-5 . TRBJ2-3
CASSLDGGSHYNEQFF TGCGCCAGCAGCTTGGACGGGGGGTCGCACTACAATGAGCAGTTCTTC TRBD2 TRBV5-1 . TRBJ2-1
CASSDSSRGQLFF TGTGCCAGCAGTGACTCGTCCAGGGGGCAGCTGTTTTTT TRBD1 TRBV6-4 . TRBJ2-2
CASSLPGTATYEQYF TGTGCCAGCAGCCTCCCCGGGACAGCCACCTACGAGCAGTACTTC TRBD1 TRBV28 . TRBJ2-7
CASSLSGGQETQYF TGTGCCAGCAGTTTATCAGGGGGCCAAGAGACCCAGTACTTC TRBD1 TRBV28 . TRBJ2-5
CASSQDLEGRSYGYTF TGTGCCAGCAGCCAAGATTTGGAGGGGCGTTCCTATGGCTACACCTTC . TRBV3-1/TRBV3-2 . TRBJ1-2
CASSPGQGGGYTF TGCGCCAGCAGCCCCGGACAGGGGGGTGGCTACACCTTC TRBD1 TRBV5-1 . TRBJ1-2
CASSINNLSEAFF TGTGCCAGTAGTATTAACAATCTCTCTGAAGCTTTCTTT . TRBV19 . TRBJ1-1
CASSTGQGAYEQYF TGTGCCAGCAGTACGGGACAAGGGGCCTACGAGCAGTACTTC . TRBV28 . TRBJ2-7
CASSSGQGDQPQHF TGTGCCAGCAGCTCAGGACAGGGCGATCAGCCCCAGCATTTT TRBD1 TRBV11-2 . TRBJ1-5
CASSPAAQGRSPLHF TGTGCCAGCAGCCCCGCCGCACAGGGGCGGTCACCCCTCCACTTT TRBD1 TRBV7-9 . TRBJ1-6
CASSSQRGSSYEQYF TGTGCCAGCAGCTCCCAGCGGGGGAGCTCCTACGAGCAGTACTTC TRBD2 TRBV5-4 . TRBJ2-7
CASSLPTAGNTGELFF TGTGCCAGCAGCCTCCCCACAGCGGGGAACACCGGGGAGCTGTTTTTT . TRBV11-2 . TRBJ2-2
CASSGQGGSYEQYF TGCGCCAGCTCAGGACAGGGGGGATCCTACGAGCAGTACTTC TRBD1 TRBV10-1 . TRBJ2-7
CASSRYNGGEDEQYF TGTGCCAGCAGCCGATATAATGGGGGCGAGGACGAGCAGTACTTC . TRBV4-2 . TRBJ2-7